This entry concerns a single TCR beta chain. Its antigen is undetermined. This entry belongs to a study of cytomegalovirus exposure and HLA in healthy donors. Study-wide background: Researchers previously reported finding 90 million to 130 million unique TCR beta sequences from about 170 million T cells.

Study findings and constraints: Previous analysis showed most TCR beta V segments were productive about 87% or about 30% of the time. TCR beta V- and J-gene trimming, according to a later analysis, was linked to a missense DCLRE1C variant.

The CDR3 totals 18 residues. Deletions cut 5 bases from V and 4 bases from J, with 26 bases between. Per the germline V gene, CDR1 is SGHRS and CDR2 is YFSETQ. The PCR employed 60 Vbeta primers together with 13 Jbeta primers. Authors' data handling: Per a later analysis, the number of unique TCR beta chains was approximately 73 million, of which around 9.9 million were shared. Assay used: immunoSEQ multiplex PCR; TCRdb lists only in-frame clones, some missing. Clonal size and the V and J genes are those of that table, whereas D and trimming came from the DNA. This repertoire shows 150,000 to 200,000 clones, under 90% found once; its top ten account for roughly 0.1%.

V gene TRBV5-1 combines with J gene TRBJ2-3, with D perhaps TRBD1 (5 bases). The sequenced sample was PBMCs. This sequence was found in a boy younger than 10 in good health and CMV-seronegative. Here the CDR3 reads CASRGQGVRWELADTQYF. The CDR3 DNA is TGCGCCAGCAGGGGCCAAGGGGTTCGGTGGGAACTCGCAGATACGCAGTATTTT.